This T cell receptor beta chain is from a study of cytomegalovirus exposure and HLA in healthy donors. Primers included in the PCR were 60 Vbeta and 13 Jbeta primers. This table comes from immunoSEQ multiplex PCR, and its TCRdb copy is limited to in-frame clones, with some not included. The data show 150,000 or so clones, about 74% seen once. General study findings and limits: A later analysis linked a missense DCLRE1C variant to TCR beta V- and J-gene trimming. Among TCR beta chains, those listed as cytomegalovirus-associated numbered 164. Data from an earlier analysis indicated that most TCR beta V segments were productive either about 87% or about 30% of the time.

Points on this clone: Its antigen is currently unknown.

Looked up from germline, CDR1 is SGHTA and CDR2 is FQGNSA. Trimming stripped 2 bases from V and 3 bases from J, with 6 bases between. This CDR3 spans 13 amino acids. The source is a man aged 18 to 30 in good health and CMV-seropositive. Sequencing used PBMCs. The rearrangement uses TRBV7-2 and TRBJ2-3; TRBD2 is a possible D gene (6 bases). CDR3 coding DNA: TGTGCCAGCAGCTTAAGCGGGACAGATACGCAGTATTTT. As protein: CASSLSGTDTQYF.